This is a list of T cell receptor beta chains from one sample in a study of shared clonotypes between healthy human individuals. Assay used: immunoSEQ multiplex PCR; TCRdb lists only in-frame clones, some missing. The table shows 1,400,000 or so clones, with approximately 98.5% occurring only once. Sequencing was done on a sample of naive CD4+ T cells sorted from blood. These receptors all stem from a man aged 30-40 years in good health. The CDR3 runs from the conserved cysteine through the conserved F or W. The order of the fields is J gene, clone size, D gene, V gene, CDR3 DNA, CDR3 protein. D genes are given only for firm matches. Clone size appears in some rows only: once, few, many, or a class for an expanded clone.

TRBJ1-1,.,TRBD1,TRBV28,TGTGCCAGCAGTTTTGACAGGGGAGGATTGGACACTGAAGCTTTCTTT,CASSFDRGGLDTEAFF
TRBJ2-1,.,.,TRBV7-2,TGTGCCAGCAGCTTAGGCCTAGCTATCTACAATGAGCAGTTCTTC,CASSLGLAIYNEQFF
TRBJ2-7,.,TRBD2,TRBV2,TGTGCCAGCAGTGTCCTACTAGCGGGAGTCGGTGAGCAGTACTTC,CASSVLLAGVGEQYF
TRBJ2-1,.,.,TRBV6-5,TGTGCCAGCAGTCCCTGGTTGGCGTCCTACAATGAGCAGTTCTTC,CASSPWLASYNEQFF
TRBJ2-7,.,.,TRBV7-9,TGTGCCAGCAGCTTACAGGGGACCCCTCTCGAGCAGTACTTC,CASSLQGTPLEQYF
TRBJ2-7,.,.,TRBV6-5,TGTGCCAGCAGTTACGACGGCTCCTACGAGCAGTACTTC,CASSYDGSYEQYF
TRBJ2-7,.,.,TRBV19,TGTGCCAGTAGTATCAGGGCTTCAAATGGCGAGCAGTACTTC,CASSIRASNGEQYF
TRBJ2-2,.,.,TRBV4-1,TGCGCCAGCAGCTCCCGGACGGCTGGATCGAACACCGGGGAGCTGTTTTTT,CASSSRTAGSNTGELFF
TRBJ1-2,.,.,TRBV7-9,TGTGCCAGCAGCTTAGGAGGTACCAACGGGGATGGCTACACCTTC,CASSLGGTNGDGYTF
TRBJ2-2,.,.,TRBV6-1,TGTGCCAGCAGTGAATTCCCAGGATTCGCGAACACCGGGGAGCTGTTTTTT,CASSEFPGFANTGELFF
TRBJ2-3,.,TRBD2,TRBV2,TGTGCCAGCAGTGGGGGTCTCTTGGCGGGAGTCGCAGATACGCAGTATTTT,CASSGGLLAGVADTQYF
TRBJ2-2,.,TRBD2,TRBV18,TGTGCCAGCTCACCGGACGGACTAGCGTCGGCCGGGGAGCTGTTTTTT,CASSPDGLASAGELFF
TRBJ2-1,once,TRBD2,TRBV5-8,TGTGCCAGCAGCACTCGACTAGCGGCACTAGGCAATGAGCAGTTCTTC,CASSTRLAALGNEQFF
TRBJ2-3,.,TRBD2,TRBV5-1,TGCGCCAGCAGCCGCCGGACTAGCGGGAGGGCCGCCTCAGATACGCAGTATTTT,CASSRRTSGRAASDTQYF
TRBJ2-5,.,.,TRBV5-1,TGCGCCAGCAGCTTGGGCGGGCCGTCCCAAGAGACCCAGTACTTC,CASSLGGPSQETQYF
TRBJ2-3,.,TRBD2,TRBV7-6,TGTGCCAGCAGCCCTGCCACGACTAGCAGATACCCTCCAGATACGCAGTATTTT,CASSPATTSRYPPDTQYF
TRBJ2-3,.,.,TRBV5-1,TGCGCCAGCAACCGAGCGGGCGGGCCGGCGGATACGCAGTATTTT,CASNRAGGPADTQYF
TRBJ2-3,.,.,TRBV9,TGTGCCAGCAGCGTAGTCCCCACCGGCACAGATACGCAGTATTTT,CASSVVPTGTDTQYF
TRBJ1-5,.,TRBD1,TRBV15,TGTGCCACCAGCAGAGGCAGGGACAGGGGCAATCAGCCCCAGCATTTT,CATSRGRDRGNQPQHF
TRBJ1-5,.,.,TRBV18,TGTGCCAGCTCACCGGGGGACTCCTATCAGCCCCAGCATTTT,CASSPGDSYQPQHF
TRBJ1-4,.,.,TRBV7-9,TGTGCCAGCAGCACTAGGGCGCAGGCACCGTTTTTT,CASSTRAQAPFF
TRBJ2-7,.,.,TRBV18,TGTGCCAGCTCACCGGAAGACAGACACACCTACGAGCAGTACTTC,CASSPEDRHTYEQYF
TRBJ1-1,.,TRBD1,TRBV29-1,TGCAGCGTAGAAGGGGGCGGGTTTGAAGCTTTCTTT,CSVEGGGFEAFF
TRBJ2-3,.,.,TRBV5-4,TGTGCCAGCAGCTCCCGGACGGGAACTAGCACAGATACGCAGTATTTT,CASSSRTGTSTDTQYF
TRBJ1-2,.,.,TRBV7-3,TGTGCCAGCAGCTTGAAGGGAAACTATGGCTACACCTTC,CASSLKGNYGYTF
TRBJ2-1,.,.,TRBV6-6,TGTGCCAGCAGTCTCGCGGCCCCCTCCTACAATGAGCAGTTCTTC,CASSLAAPSYNEQFF
TRBJ1-1,.,.,TRBV7-2,TGTGCCAGCAGCTTAGGCGGCAGGTTCTTTAGGTCGGACACTGAAGCTTTCTTT,CASSLGGRFFRSDTEAFF
TRBJ2-1,.,TRBD2,TRBV14,TGTGCCAGCAGCCAAAATATTGGACTAGCGGCCTACAATGAGCAGTTCTTC,CASSQNIGLAAYNEQFF
TRBJ2-7,.,TRBD1,TRBV7-2,TGTGCCAGCAGCTTGGGACAGGGAAGATTCTACGAGCAGTACTTC,CASSLGQGRFYEQYF